Sequencing of this T cell receptor beta chain was carried out in a study of cytomegalovirus exposure and HLA in healthy donors. The study, taken as a whole, reports: The later analysis indicated that the majority of CMV-associated TCR beta chains appeared HLA-restricted. Through in vitro validation, a few CMV-associated chains were shown to be specific for CMV antigens.

At the time of sampling, donors were nominally healthy, though unrecorded immune exposures were likely. 60 Vbeta and 13 Jbeta primers were used in PCR. The method was immunoSEQ multiplex PCR; TCRdb's version includes in-frame clones alone and lacks a portion of them. Found here are about 87,000 clones, approximately 7.1% of them singletons; the top ten hold 2.3%. The CDR3 runs 16 residues. Trimming shortened V by 3 bases and J by 0 bases, and 12 bases separated the two germline ends. Germline V gives CDR1 MDHEN, CDR2 SYDVKM. This clone was seen a few times. The antigen is not known. The V and J genes are TRBV28 and TRBJ2-1, with a tentative D call TRBD2 (6 bases). The sequenced sample was PBMCs. This receptor was identified in a man aged 50-60 years in good health and CMV-seronegative. CDR3 sequence reads: CASSFGGMSSYNEQFF. The CDR3 DNA sequence: TGTGCCAGCAGTTTCGGGGGTATGAGCTCCTACAATGAGCAGTTCTTC.